This T cell receptor (beta chain) was captured in a study of regulatory T cells in long-lasting Graves disease (dated by TCRdb to the early 2020s). In terms of the full investigation: Newly diagnosed Graves' disease patients had taken antithyroid drugs for less than 3 months. The study was conducted in China and was registered as a clinical trial. This study used TCR sequencing and RNA sequencing of peripheral blood to compare persistent Graves' disease patients against newly diagnosed Graves' disease patients. A total of about 35 samples underwent TCR sequencing, from around 13 patients with persistent Graves' disease and some 20 patients with newly diagnosed Graves' disease. General findings and caveats noted by the study authors: A larger number of public clonotypes was shared among persistent patients (2,741) than among newly diagnosed patients (approximately 930). Because the primary lesion, thyroid tissue, could not be accessed, the study looked at peripheral blood alone. Sequencing and analysis were limited to the TCR beta chain. The small sample size was acknowledged by the authors as a limitation that may reduce accuracy. Compared with newly diagnosed patients, persistent Graves' disease patients had lower TCR Shannon entropy and fewer highly expanded clones, which suggests clonal expansion.

Sample time point, as interpreted from the label and publication: newly diagnosed GD, antithyroid drugs for less than 3 months. For both TCR sequencing and RNA sequencing, RNA was extracted from PBMCs using TRIzol. The diagnosis of Graves' disease was made according to American Thyroid Association guidelines. Patients for the study were recruited at an endocrinology department in Xi'an, China. Each patient gave about 10 milliliters of peripheral blood, collected in an EDTA anticoagulant tube. Ficoll Paque Plus density gradient separation was used to isolate PBMCs, and no further T cell sorting was performed. RNA quality was checked with an Agilent 2100 Bioanalyzer and agarose gel, and concentration with a NanoDrop 2000. This clonotype showed up many times. Its antigen remains unidentified. There are no base qualities to consult, and no much larger clone falls within one base. The library was obtained by multiplex PCR. TCRdb records Illumina HiSeq 4000 as the sequencer. CDR3 regions were amplified by Arm-PCR with iRepertoire HTBI primers to construct TCR beta libraries. Before sequencing, the PCR products went through gel purification. As for the original processing: Gene usage analysis of CDR3 amino acid clonotypes used the roughly 62 TRBV and about 14 TRBJ segments found across samples. COPE and FqMerger were used to merge the filtered high-quality paired reads into contigs. BLAST was used to align contigs to the IMGT TRBV, TRBD and TRBJ reference genes, and CDR3 was defined following IMGT. Highly expanded clones were defined as clonotypes with a frequency above 0.1%. Shannon entropy served as the measure of repertoire diversity, while the Gini coefficient captured V-J evenness. Public clonotypes were defined as clonotypes shared by more than one individual. TCRdb cleaned the public reads at Q25 with fastp, built clones with MiXCR and kept in-frame beta chains. CDR3 protein duplicates are merged, each entry listing the most common genes and DNA. These V and J calls originate from TCRdb's pipeline instead of the authors' own analysis. For this sample there are about 240,000 distinct CDR3 sequences; 20% to 25% appear just once. Of the sample, approximately 15% is held by the ten largest clones.

The TCR originated in a female donor with Graves disease. The sample here was peripheral blood mononuclear cells (PBMCs), taken at new diagnosis, from a patient treated with antithyroid drugs.

The CDR3 protein: CASSVEGTGGLETQYF. The DNA reads TGTGCCAGCAGCGTAGAGGGGACAGGGGGATTGGAGACCCAGTACTTC. The chain uses TRBV9 and TRBJ2-5; TRBD1 matches 11 bases in the middle. Via the germline V gene, CDR1 is SGDLS and CDR2 YYNGEE. The junction shows trimming of 0 bases on V and 5 bases on J, and the gene matches do not reach 6 bases of it. The CDR3 sequence holds 16 residues, the cysteine and phenylalanine included. Of the read, only the CDR3 DNA is kept; its 48 bases are in frame from base 1.